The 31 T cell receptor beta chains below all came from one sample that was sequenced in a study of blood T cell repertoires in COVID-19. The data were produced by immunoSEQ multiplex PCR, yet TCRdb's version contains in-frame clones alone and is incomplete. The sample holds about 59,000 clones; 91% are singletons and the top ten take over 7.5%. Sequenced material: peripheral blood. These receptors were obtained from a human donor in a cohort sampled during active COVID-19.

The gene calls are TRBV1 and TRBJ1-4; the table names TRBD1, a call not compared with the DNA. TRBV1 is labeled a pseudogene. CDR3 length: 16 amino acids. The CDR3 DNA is TGCACCAGCAGAAGGGCCCCGGGACAGGGGCGTGAAAAACTGTTTTTT. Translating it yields CTSRRAPGQGREKLFF.

The CDR3 nucleotides are TGTGCCAGCAGCGTCCGTGGAAACACCATATATTTT. Protein: CASSVRGNTIYF. The J gene is TRBJ1-3, the V gene TRBV28, with D unclear. Looked up from germline, CDR1 is MDHEN and CDR2 is SYDVKM. V lost 6 bases, J lost 3 bases, and 6 bases lay in between. The CDR3 runs 12 residues.

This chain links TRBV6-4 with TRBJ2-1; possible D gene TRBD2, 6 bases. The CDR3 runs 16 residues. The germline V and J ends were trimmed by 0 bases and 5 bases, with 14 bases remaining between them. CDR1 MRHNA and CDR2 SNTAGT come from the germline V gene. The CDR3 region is CASSDSTLAGNNEQFF. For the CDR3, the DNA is TGTGCCAGCAGTGACTCGACACTAGCTGGAAACAATGAGCAGTTCTTC.

The CDR3 is CASSSTGTSYSPLHF. CDR3 DNA sequence: TGTGCCAGCAGCAGTACCGGGACAAGTTATTCACCCCTCCACTTT. J is TRBJ1-6 and V is TRBV14; D is possibly TRBD1 (6 bases). CDR1 SGHDN and CDR2 FVKESK come from the germline V gene. Trimming shortened V by 5 bases and J by 8 bases, and 16 bases separated the two germline ends. The CDR3 covers 15 residues.

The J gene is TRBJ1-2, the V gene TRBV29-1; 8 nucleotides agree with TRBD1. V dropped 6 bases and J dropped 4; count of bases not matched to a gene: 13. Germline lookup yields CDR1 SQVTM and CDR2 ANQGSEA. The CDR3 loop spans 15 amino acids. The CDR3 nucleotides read TGCAGCGTGGGTGGACAGGGCTTAAGCGGCTATGGCTACACCTTC. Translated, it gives CSVGGQGLSGYGYTF.

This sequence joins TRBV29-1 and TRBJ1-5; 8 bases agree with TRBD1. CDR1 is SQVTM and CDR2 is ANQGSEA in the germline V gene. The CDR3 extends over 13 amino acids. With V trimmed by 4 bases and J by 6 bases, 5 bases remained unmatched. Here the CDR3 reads CSVAGGGGQPQHF. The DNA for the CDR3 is TGCAGCGTTGCAGGGGGCGGAGGTCAGCCCCAGCATTTT. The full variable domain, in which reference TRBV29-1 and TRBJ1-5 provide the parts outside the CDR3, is SAVISQKPSRDICQRGTSLTIQCQVDSQVTMMFWYRQQPGQSLTLIATANQGSEATYESGFVIDKFPISRPNLTFSTLTVSNMSPEDSSIYLCSVAGGGGQPQHFGDGTRLSIL.

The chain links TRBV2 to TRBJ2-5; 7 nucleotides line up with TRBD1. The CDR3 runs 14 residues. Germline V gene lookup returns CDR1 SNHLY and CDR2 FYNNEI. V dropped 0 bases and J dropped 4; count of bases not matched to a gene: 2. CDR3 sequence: CASSEATGRETQYF. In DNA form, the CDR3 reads TGTGCCAGCAGTGAAGCGACAGGGAGAGAGACCCAGTACTTC. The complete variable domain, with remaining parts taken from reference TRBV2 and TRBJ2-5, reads EPEVTQTPSHQVTQMGQEVILRCVPISNHLYFYWYRQILGQKVEFLVSFYNNEISEKSEIFDDQFSVERPDGSNFTLKIRSTKLEDSAMYFCASSEATGRETQYFGPGTRLLVL.

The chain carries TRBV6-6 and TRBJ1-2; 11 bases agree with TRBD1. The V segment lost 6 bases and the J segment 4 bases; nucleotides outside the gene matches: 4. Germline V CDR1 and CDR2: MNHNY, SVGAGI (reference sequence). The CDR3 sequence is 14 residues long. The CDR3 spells CASRPGQGGYGYTF. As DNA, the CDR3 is TGTGCCAGCAGACCGGGACAGGGGGGCTATGGCTACACCTTC.

The CDR3, as DNA: TGCGCCAGCAGCCGTTCAGCGGGGGATTACAATGAGCAGTTCTTC. Its protein is CASSRSAGDYNEQFF. V and J are TRBV4-1 and TRBJ2-1; the match to TRBD2 covers 8 bases. The CDR3 is made up of 15 amino acids. Germline V gene data show CDR1 as MGHRA and CDR2 as YSYEKL. The junction had 6 bases not matched to a gene; V was cut back by 4 bases and J by 4 bases.

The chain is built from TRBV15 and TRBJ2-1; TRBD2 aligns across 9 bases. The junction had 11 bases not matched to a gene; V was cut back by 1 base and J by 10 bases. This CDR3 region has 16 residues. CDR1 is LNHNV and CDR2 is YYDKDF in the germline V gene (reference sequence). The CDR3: CATSRGRAGGLREQFF. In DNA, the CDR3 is TGTGCCACCAGCAGAGGTAGGGCGGGAGGGCTAAGAGAGCAGTTCTTC. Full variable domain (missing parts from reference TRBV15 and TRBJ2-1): DAMVIQNPRYQVTQFGKPVTLSCSQTLNHNVMYWYQQKSSQAPKLLFHYYDKDFNNEADTPDNFQSRRPNTSFCFLDIRSPGLGDTAMYLCATSRGRAGGLREQFFGPGTRLTVL.

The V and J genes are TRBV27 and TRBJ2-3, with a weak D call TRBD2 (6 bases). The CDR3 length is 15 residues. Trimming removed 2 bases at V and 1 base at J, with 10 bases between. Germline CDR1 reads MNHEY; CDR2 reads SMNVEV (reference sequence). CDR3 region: CASSLRWEGTDTQYF. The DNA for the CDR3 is TGTGCCAGCAGTTTAAGGTGGGAGGGCACAGATACGCAGTATTTT.

The CDR3 DNA sequence: TGTGCCAGCCTTACTTACAGTGGGGCTGTGGATGGCTACACCTTC. Translating gives CASLTYSGAVDGYTF. The rearrangement links TRBV19 to TRBJ1-2; TRBD1 is a possible D gene (5 bases). V was cut by 9 bases and J by 6 bases, with 23 bases left in between. Germline CDR1 LNHDA, CDR2 SQIVND (reference sequence). The CDR3 spans 15 residues.

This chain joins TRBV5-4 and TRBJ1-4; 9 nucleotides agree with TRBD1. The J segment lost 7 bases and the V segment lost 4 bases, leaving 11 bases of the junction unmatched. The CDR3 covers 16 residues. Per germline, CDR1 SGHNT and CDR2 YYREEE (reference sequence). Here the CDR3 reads CASSAPAGQGFEKLFF. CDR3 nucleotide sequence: TGTGCCAGCAGCGCCCCCGCCGGACAGGGGTTTGAAAAACTGTTTTTT.

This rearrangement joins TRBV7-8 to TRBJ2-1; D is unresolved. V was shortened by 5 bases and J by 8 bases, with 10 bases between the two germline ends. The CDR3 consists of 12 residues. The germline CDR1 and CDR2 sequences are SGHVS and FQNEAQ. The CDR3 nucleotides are TGTGCCAGCAGCCCAGGTTGGTATGAGCAGTTCTTC. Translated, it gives CASSPGWYEQFF.

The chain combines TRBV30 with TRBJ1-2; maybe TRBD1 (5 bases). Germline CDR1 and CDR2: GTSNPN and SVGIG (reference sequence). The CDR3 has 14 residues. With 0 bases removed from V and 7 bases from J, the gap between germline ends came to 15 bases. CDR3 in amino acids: CAWSVKGVALGYTF. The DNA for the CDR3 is TGTGCCTGGAGTGTGAAAGGGGTGGCTCTTGGCTACACCTTC. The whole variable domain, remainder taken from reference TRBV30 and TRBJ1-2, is SQTIHQWPATLVQPVGSPLSLECTVEGTSNPNLYWYRQAAGRGLQLLFYSVGIGQISSEVPQNLSASRPQDRQFILSSKKLLLSDSGFYLCAWSVKGVALGYTFGSGTRLTVV.

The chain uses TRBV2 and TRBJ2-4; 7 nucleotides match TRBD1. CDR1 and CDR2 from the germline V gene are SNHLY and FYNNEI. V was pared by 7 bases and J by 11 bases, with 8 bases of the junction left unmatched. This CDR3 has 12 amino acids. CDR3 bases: TGTGCCAGCAACCCTACAGGGGCCCTTCAGTACTTC. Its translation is CASNPTGALQYF.

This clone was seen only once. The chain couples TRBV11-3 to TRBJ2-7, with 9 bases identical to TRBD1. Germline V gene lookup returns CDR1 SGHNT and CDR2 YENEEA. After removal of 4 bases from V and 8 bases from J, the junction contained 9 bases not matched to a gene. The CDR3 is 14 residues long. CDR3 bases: TGTGCCAGCAGCTCGGGACAGGGCCCTTTGAAGCAGTACTTC. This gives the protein CASSSGQGPLKQYF.

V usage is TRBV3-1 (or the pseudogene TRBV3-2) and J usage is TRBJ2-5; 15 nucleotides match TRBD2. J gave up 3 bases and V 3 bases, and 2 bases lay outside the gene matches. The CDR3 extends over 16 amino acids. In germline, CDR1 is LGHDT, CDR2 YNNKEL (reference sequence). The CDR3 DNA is TGTGCCAGCAGCCACCGGACTAGCGGGAGGGAAGAGACCCAGTACTTC. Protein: CASSHRTSGREETQYF.

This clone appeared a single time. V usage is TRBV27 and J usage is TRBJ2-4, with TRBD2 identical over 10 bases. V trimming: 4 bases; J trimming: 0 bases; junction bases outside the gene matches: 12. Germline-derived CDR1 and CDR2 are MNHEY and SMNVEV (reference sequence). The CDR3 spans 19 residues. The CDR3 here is CASSSPLVAGGSAKNIQYF. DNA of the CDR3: TGTGCCAGCAGTTCCCCTTTGGTAGCGGGAGGCTCAGCCAAAAACATTCAGTACTTC.

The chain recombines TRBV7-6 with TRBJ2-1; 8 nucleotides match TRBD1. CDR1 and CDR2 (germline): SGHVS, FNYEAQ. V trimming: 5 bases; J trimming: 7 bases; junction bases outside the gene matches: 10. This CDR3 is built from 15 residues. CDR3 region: CASSKLQGAPNEQFF. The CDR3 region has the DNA TGTGCCAGCAGCAAACTGCAGGGGGCGCCTAATGAGCAGTTCTTC.

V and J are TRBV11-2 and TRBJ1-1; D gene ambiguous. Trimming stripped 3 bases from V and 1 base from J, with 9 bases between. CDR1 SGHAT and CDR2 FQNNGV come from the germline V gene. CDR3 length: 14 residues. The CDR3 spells CASSFRSKNTEAFF. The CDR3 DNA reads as TGTGCCAGCAGCTTCCGGAGCAAGAACACTGAAGCTTTCTTT.

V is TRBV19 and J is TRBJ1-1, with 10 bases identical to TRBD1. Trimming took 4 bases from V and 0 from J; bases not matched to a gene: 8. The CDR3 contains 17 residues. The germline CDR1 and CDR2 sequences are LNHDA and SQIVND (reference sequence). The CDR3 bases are TGTGCCAGTAGTACCATAGACAGGGGGCGTTTGAACACTGAAGCTTTCTTT. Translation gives CASSTIDRGRLNTEAFF.

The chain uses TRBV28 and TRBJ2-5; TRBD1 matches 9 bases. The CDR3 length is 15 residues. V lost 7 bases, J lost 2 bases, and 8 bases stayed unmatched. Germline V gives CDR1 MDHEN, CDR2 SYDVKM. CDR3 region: CASIGRDRDQETQYF. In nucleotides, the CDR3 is TGTGCCAGCATCGGCCGGGACAGGGATCAAGAGACCCAGTACTTC.

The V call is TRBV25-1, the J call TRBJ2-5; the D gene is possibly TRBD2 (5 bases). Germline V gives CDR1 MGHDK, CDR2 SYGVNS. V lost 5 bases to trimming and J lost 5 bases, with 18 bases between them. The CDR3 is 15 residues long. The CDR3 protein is CASSPSGRWRETQYF. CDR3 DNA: TGTGCCAGCAGTCCATCCGGGCGGTGGAGGGAGACCCAGTACTTC.

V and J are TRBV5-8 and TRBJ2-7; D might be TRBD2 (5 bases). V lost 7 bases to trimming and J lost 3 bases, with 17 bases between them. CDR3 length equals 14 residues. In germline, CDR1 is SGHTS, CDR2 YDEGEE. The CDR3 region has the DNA TGTGCCAGCCTTCTTCCCTACCGGGGCTACGAGCAGTACTTC. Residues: CASLLPYRGYEQYF.

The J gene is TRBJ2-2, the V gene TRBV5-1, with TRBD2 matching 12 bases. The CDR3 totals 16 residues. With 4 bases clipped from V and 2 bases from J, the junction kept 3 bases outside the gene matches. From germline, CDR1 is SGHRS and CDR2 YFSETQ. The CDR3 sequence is CASSRTSGTNTGELFF. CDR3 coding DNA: TGCGCCAGCAGCAGGACTAGCGGGACCAACACCGGGGAGCTGTTTTTT.

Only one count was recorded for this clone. Written as DNA, the CDR3 is TGCAGCGTTATGCGGGGAAGCTATGGCTACACCTTC. Its translation is CSVMRGSYGYTF. This sequence joins TRBV29-1 and TRBJ1-2, with unresolved D. The CDR3 sequence is 12 residues long. CDR1 is SQVTM, CDR2 ANQGSEA, per germline. Trimming took off 5 bases at V and 4 bases at J, with 11 bases between the two ends.

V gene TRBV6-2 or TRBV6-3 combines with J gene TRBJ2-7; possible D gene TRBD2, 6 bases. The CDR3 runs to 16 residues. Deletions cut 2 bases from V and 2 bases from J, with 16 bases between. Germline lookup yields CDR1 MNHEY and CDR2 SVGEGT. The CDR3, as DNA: TGTGCCAGCAGTTACGACCGGGACTTCCCTGCCTACGAGCAGTACTTC. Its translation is CASSYDRDFPAYEQYF.

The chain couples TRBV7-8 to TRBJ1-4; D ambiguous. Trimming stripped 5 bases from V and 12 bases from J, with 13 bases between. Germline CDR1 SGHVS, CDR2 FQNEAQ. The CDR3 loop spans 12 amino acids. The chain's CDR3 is CASSPAGVQLFF. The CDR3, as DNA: TGTGCCAGCAGCCCAGCCGGGGTACAACTGTTTTTT.

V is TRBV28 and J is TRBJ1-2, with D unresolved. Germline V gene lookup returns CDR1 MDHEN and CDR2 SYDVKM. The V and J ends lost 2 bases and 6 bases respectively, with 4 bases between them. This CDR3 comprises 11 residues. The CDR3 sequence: CASSLQNGYTF. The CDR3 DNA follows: TGTGCCAGCAGTTTACAAAATGGCTACACCTTC.

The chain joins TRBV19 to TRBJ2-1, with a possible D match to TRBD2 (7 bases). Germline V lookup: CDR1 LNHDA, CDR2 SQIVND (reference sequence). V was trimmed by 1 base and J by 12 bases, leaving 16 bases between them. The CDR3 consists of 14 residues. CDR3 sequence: CASSIGGGGLWQFF. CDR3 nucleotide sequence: TGTGCCAGTAGTATAGGGGGCGGGGGCCTATGGCAGTTCTTC.